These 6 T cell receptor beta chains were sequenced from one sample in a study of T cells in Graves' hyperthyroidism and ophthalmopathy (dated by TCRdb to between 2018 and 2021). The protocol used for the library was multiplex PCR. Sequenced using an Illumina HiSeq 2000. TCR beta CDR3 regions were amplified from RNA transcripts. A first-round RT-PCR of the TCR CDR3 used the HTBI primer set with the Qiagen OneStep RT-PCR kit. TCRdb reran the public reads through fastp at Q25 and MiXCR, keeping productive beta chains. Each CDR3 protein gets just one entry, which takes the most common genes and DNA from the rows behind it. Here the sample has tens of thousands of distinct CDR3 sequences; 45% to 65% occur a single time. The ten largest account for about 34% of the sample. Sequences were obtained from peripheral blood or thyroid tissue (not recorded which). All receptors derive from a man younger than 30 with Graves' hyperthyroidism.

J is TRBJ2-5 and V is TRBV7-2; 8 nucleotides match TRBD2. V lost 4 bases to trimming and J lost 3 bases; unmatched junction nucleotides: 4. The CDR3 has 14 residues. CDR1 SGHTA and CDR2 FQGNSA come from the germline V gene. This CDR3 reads CASSSVLAEETQYF. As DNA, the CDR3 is TGTGCCAGCAGCTCAGTACTAGCGGAAGAGACCCAGTACTTC.

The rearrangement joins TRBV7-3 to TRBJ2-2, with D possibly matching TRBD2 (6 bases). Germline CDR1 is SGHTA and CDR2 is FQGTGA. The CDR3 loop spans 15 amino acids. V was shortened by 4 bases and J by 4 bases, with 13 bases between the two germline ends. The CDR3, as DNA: TGTGCCAGCAGCTCCGGGACTGCCACCACCGGGGAGCTGTTTTTT. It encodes CASSSGTATTGELFF.

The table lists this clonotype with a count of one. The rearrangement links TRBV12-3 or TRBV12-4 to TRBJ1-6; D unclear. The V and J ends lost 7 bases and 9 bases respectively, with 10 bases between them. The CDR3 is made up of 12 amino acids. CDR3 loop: CASTAPGSPLHF. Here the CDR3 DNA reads TGTGCCAGCACCGCCCCGGGTTCACCCCTCCACTTT.

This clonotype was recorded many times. The CDR3 region is CASSPQRVGELFF. The CDR3 coding sequence is TGTGCCAGCTCACCACAACGGGTCGGGGAGCTGTTTTTT. This chain uses TRBV18 with TRBJ2-2; D is uncertain. Deletions cut 1 base from V and 7 bases from J, with 7 bases between. This CDR3 contains 13 residues. The germline CDR1 and CDR2 sequences are KGHSH and LQKENI.

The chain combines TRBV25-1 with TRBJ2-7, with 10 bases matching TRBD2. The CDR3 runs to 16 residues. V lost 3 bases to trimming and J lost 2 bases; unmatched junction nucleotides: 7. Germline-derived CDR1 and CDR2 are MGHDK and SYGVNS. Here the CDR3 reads CASSDFGTSDTYEQYF. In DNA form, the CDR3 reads TGTGCCAGCAGTGATTTCGGGACTAGCGATACCTACGAGCAGTACTTC.

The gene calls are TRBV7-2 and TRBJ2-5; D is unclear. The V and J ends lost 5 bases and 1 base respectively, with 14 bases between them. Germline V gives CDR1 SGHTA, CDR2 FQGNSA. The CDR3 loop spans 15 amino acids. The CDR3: CASSRMAGPQETQYF. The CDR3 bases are TGTGCCAGCAGCCGGATGGCAGGTCCCCAAGAGACCCAGTACTTC. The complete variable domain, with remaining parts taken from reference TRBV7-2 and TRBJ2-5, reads GAGVSQSPSNKVTEKGKDVELRCDPISGHTALYWYRQSLGQGLEFLIYFQGNSAPDKSGLPSDRFSAERTGGSVSTLTIQRTQQEDSAVYLCASSRMAGPQETQYFGPGTRLLVL.